This T cell receptor (beta chain) was obtained from a study of blood T cell repertoires in COVID-19 (dated by TCRdb to about 2020). At the level of the whole study: Collaborator samples came from the United States, Italy and Spain and covered acute and convalescent phases of COVID-19. The dataset comprised deeply sampled blood TCRbeta repertoires from subjects exposed to, actively infected with, or recovered from COVID-19. The sample metadata nearly always contained a de-identified subject ID, COVID-19 status, age in years and sex. The repertoires were released in a freely available public database intended as a resource for research on the immune response to SARS-CoV-2. The samples were drawn from the first 160 participants of the ongoing ImmuneRACE study and from 950 to 1,500 subjects provided by 6 global collaborators. Where available, HLA class I and class II types were obtained from metadata supplied by the sample provider rather than from assay-based typing. The prospective study material was composed of cDNA or gDNA derived from T cells, B-cell-depleted T cells, or PBMCs. Broader findings and caveats from the paper: The quantity of clinical and demographic metadata differed by source and by participant and was supplied without curation.

TCRbeta CDR3 regions were amplified from genomic DNA by means of the immunoSEQ Assay, a bias-controlled multiplex PCR. In the original analysis: The number of nucleated cells in each sample was estimated by amplification of reference gene primers within the assay. To quantify the absolute abundance of each unique TCRbeta CDR3 rearrangement, sequence reads were collapsed and filtered. For each sample, productive Simpson clonality was calculated as the square root of Simpson's diversity index across productive rearrangements. Sourced from immuneACCESS, this table was stored by TCRdb with only in-frame sequences that have V and J called. A share of the clones is absent; for the studies checked, an unresolved V gene accounts for under half, and the remainder has no known explanation. The V and J calls and clone size come from that table; D and trimming were worked out from the DNA. The sample yields fewer than 200,000 clones; about 88% were counted once. Under 6.5% of the sample is held by the ten biggest clonotypes.

This clone was seen more than once but under ten times. There is no known antigen for this receptor. Base qualities are missing; no much larger clone stands one base away. At one collaborating source in Seattle, patients were enrolled during active infection and were followed longitudinally through the course of disease. Whole blood was collected in K2EDTA tubes by collaborating institutions according to the institutions' own protocols. For TCRbeta analysis, collaborator samples were shipped as frozen whole blood, as isolated PBMCs, or as DNA extracted from either sample type. The germline V gene provides CDR1 SGHAT and CDR2 FQNNGV. V is cut by 1 base and J by 1 base, and the space between the germline ends is 4 bases. Spanning cysteine to phenylalanine, the CDR3 consists of 13 amino acids. Here the CDR3 DNA is all that survives: 39 bases in frame from base 1.

This chain joins TRBV11-2 to TRBJ1-1, with no confidently assigned D gene. The TCR sequence derives from a woman aged 45-65 years with COVID-19, enrolled during active disease. Sequencing was performed on peripheral blood. The DNA sequence is TGTGCCAGCAGCTTAGGGGCGAACACTGAAGCTTTCTTT. Its amino acids are CASSLGANTEAFF.